These T cell receptor beta chains were read from a single sample in a study of blood T cell repertoires in COVID-19. Here immunoSEQ multiplex PCR was the method, and the copy in TCRdb shows in-frame clones only, minus some. The sample includes about 200,000 clones, around four fifths of them seen just once. The source material was peripheral blood. The receptors derive from a woman aged 80 or older with COVID-19, enrolled during active disease. Both conserved end residues are part of each CDR3. Each record gives: D gene, J gene, clone size, V gene, CDR3 protein, CDR3 DNA. The D gene is left open where the match is weak. Size tells how often a clone was seen (once, few, many) or the class of an expanded clone, and some rows leave it out.

D: -
J: TRBJ1-3
size: once
V: TRBV4-2
CDR3: CASSQAQTVSGNTIYF
DNA: TGTGCCAGCAGCCAAGCCCAGACAGTCTCTGGAAACACCATATATTTT

D: TRBD2
J: TRBJ2-7
size: -
V: TRBV3-1/TRBV3-2
CDR3: CASSQETSGVVTYEQYF
DNA: TGTGCCAGCAGCCAAGAAACTAGCGGGGTAGTAACCTACGAGCAGTACTTC

D: -
J: TRBJ1-1
size: -
V: TRBV14
CDR3: CASSQDRGTEAFF
DNA: TGTGCCAGCAGCCAAGACCGCGGAACTGAAGCTTTCTTT

D: -
J: TRBJ2-7
size: -
V: TRBV10-3
CDR3: CAISGTGLAEQYF
DNA: TGTGCCATCAGTGGCACAGGTCTGGCCGAGCAGTACTTC

D: TRBD1
J: TRBJ1-6
size: -
V: TRBV7-9
CDR3: CASSLGRGQGGSPLHF
DNA: TGTGCCAGCAGCTTAGGGCGAGGACAGGGTGGTTCACCCCTCCACTTT

D: TRBD2
J: TRBJ2-1
size: -
V: TRBV5-1
CDR3: CASSWTSGSPAYNEQFF
DNA: TGCGCCAGCAGCTGGACTAGCGGGAGCCCAGCGTACAATGAGCAGTTCTTC

D: TRBD1
J: TRBJ2-5
size: -
V: TRBV18
CDR3: CASSPRTGGSQETQYF
DNA: TGTGCCAGCTCACCAAGGACAGGGGGTTCCCAAGAGACCCAGTACTTC

D: TRBD1
J: TRBJ1-2
size: -
V: TRBV18
CDR3: CASSPIPGTGGRAGYTF
DNA: TGTGCCAGCTCACCGATCCCCGGGACAGGGGGAAGGGCTGGCTACACCTTC

D: -
J: TRBJ1-1
size: few
V: TRBV23-1
CDR3: CASSPMGGDNTSFAEAFF
DNA: TGCGCCAGCAGTCCCATGGGGGGGGACAACACTTCCTTCGCTGAAGCTTTCTTT

D: -
J: TRBJ2-1
size: -
V: TRBV6-5
CDR3: CASSSRDNEQFF
DNA: TGTGCCAGCAGCTCCCGGGACAATGAGCAGTTCTTC

D: TRBD2
J: TRBJ2-1
size: -
V: TRBV10-3
CDR3: CAITRLAGVDEQFF
DNA: TGTGCCATCACGAGACTAGCGGGAGTCGATGAGCAGTTCTTC

D: TRBD2
J: TRBJ2-1
size: -
V: TRBV5-1
CDR3: CASSSGTSGYNEQFF
DNA: TGCGCCAGCAGCTCCGGGACTAGCGGTTACAATGAGCAGTTCTTC

D: -
J: TRBJ1-2
size: few
V: TRBV5-1
CDR3: CASSLDGQPFNYGYTF
DNA: TGCGCCAGCAGCTTGGATGGACAGCCATTTAACTATGGCTACACCTTC

D: -
J: TRBJ1-2
size: -
V: TRBV7-9
CDR3: CASSLSDGGLGYTF
DNA: TGTGCCAGCAGCTTGAGCGACGGGGGGCTCGGCTACACCTTC

D: -
J: TRBJ1-2
size: -
V: TRBV18
CDR3: CASSALRGYGYTF
DNA: TGTGCCAGCTCGGCCCTACGGGGATATGGCTACACCTTC

D: -
J: TRBJ2-6
size: -
V: TRBV7-9
CDR3: CASSLAGGGVRGANVLTF
DNA: TGTGCCAGCAGCTTAGCGGGAGGAGGGGTTAGGGGGGCCAACGTCCTGACTTTC

D: -
J: TRBJ2-4
size: -
V: TRBV30
CDR3: CAWGVSTPTKNIQYF
DNA: TGTGCCTGGGGGGTTTCGACTCCCACCAAAAACATTCAGTACTTC

D: -
J: TRBJ2-5
size: -
V: TRBV12-3/TRBV12-4
CDR3: CASTYRAGRQYF
DNA: TGTGCCAGCACCTACAGGGCCGGACGCCAGTACTTC

D: -
J: TRBJ1-5
size: -
V: TRBV28
CDR3: CASSLLSQPQHF
DNA: TGTGCCAGCAGTCTACTGAGCCAGCCCCAGCATTTT

D: TRBD1
J: TRBJ1-1
size: -
V: TRBV7-9
CDR3: CASSIRQGGTEAFF
DNA: TGTGCCAGCAGCATTCGACAGGGCGGCACTGAAGCTTTCTTT

D: -
J: TRBJ2-7
size: once
V: TRBV5-1
CDR3: CASSPGLTGGRSEQYF
DNA: TGCGCCAGCAGCCCGGGGCTGACGGGGGGCCGCTCCGAGCAGTACTTC

D: -
J: TRBJ2-7
size: -
V: TRBV11-3
CDR3: CASSPQGGGSHEQYF
DNA: TGTGCCAGCAGCCCCCAGGGTGGGGGGAGCCACGAGCAGTACTTC

D: -
J: TRBJ1-4
size: -
V: TRBV10-2
CDR3: CASSGRPLADEKLFF
DNA: TGCGCCAGCAGTGGACGGCCGTTAGCGGACGAAAAACTGTTTTTT

D: -
J: TRBJ1-4
size: -
V: TRBV5-4
CDR3: CASSHRESEKLFF
DNA: TGTGCCAGCAGCCACCGGGAGTCCGAAAAACTGTTTTTT

D: TRBD1
J: TRBJ1-2
size: once
V: TRBV9
CDR3: CASSVVPGQGIEGYTF
DNA: TGTGCCAGCAGCGTAGTACCGGGACAGGGTATTGAAGGCTACACCTTC

D: TRBD1
J: TRBJ2-7
size: -
V: TRBV11-2
CDR3: CASSARGQTYEQYF
DNA: TGTGCCAGCAGCGCCCGGGGACAGACCTACGAGCAGTACTTC

D: -
J: TRBJ1-5
size: -
V: TRBV18
CDR3: CASSPGKGQPQHF
DNA: TGTGCCAGCTCCCCGGGGAAGGGTCAGCCCCAGCATTTT

D: -
J: TRBJ1-3
size: -
V: TRBV6-5
CDR3: CASSPTGNTIYF
DNA: TGTGCCAGCAGCCCCACTGGAAACACCATATATTTT

D: TRBD2
J: TRBJ2-4
size: -
V: TRBV19
CDR3: CASSILAGGGVVQYF
DNA: TGTGCCAGTAGTATCCTAGCGGGAGGGGGAGTGGTTCAGTACTTC

D: TRBD1
J: TRBJ1-4
size: -
V: TRBV5-1
CDR3: CASSGGRGHEKLFF
DNA: TGCGCCAGCAGCGGGGGCAGGGGGCATGAAAAACTGTTTTTT

D: -
J: TRBJ2-3
size: -
V: TRBV11-2
CDR3: CASSSTYSTDTQYF
DNA: TGTGCCAGCAGCTCGACATATAGCACAGATACGCAGTATTTT

D: -
J: TRBJ1-6
size: -
V: TRBV2
CDR3: CASINRLTSFGLHF
DNA: TGTGCCAGCATAAACAGGCTCACCTCTTTTGGCCTCCACTTT

D: -
J: TRBJ2-7
size: -
V: TRBV4-2
CDR3: CASSQERGTYEQYF
DNA: TGTGCCAGCAGCCAAGAGAGAGGGACCTACGAGCAGTACTTC

D: -
J: TRBJ2-6
size: -
V: TRBV11-2
CDR3: CASSLGKGGAGANVLTF
DNA: TGTGCCAGCAGCTTAGGAAAAGGAGGGGCAGGGGCCAACGTCCTGACTTTC

D: -
J: TRBJ2-1
size: -
V: TRBV3-1/TRBV3-2
CDR3: CASRGHNEQFF
DNA: TGTGCCAGCAGGGGCCACAATGAGCAGTTCTTC

D: -
J: TRBJ1-3
size: -
V: TRBV3-1/TRBV3-2
CDR3: CASSPGQNSGNTIYF
DNA: TGTGCCAGCAGCCCCGGACAGAACTCTGGAAACACCATATATTTT

D: -
J: TRBJ1-6
size: -
V: TRBV5-5
CDR3: CASSWEQGPGSPLHF
DNA: TGTGCCAGCAGCTGGGAACAGGGCCCGGGTTCACCCCTCCACTTT

D: -
J: TRBJ1-1
size: few
V: TRBV6-5
CDR3: CASSPGVEAFF
DNA: TGTGCCAGCAGCCCAGGGGTTGAAGCTTTCTTT

D: -
J: TRBJ2-7
size: -
V: TRBV12-5
CDR3: CASGLLPDSYEQYF
DNA: TGTGCTAGTGGTTTGCTCCCAGACTCCTACGAGCAGTACTTC

D: TRBD1
J: TRBJ1-5
size: -
V: TRBV5-5
CDR3: CASSLEWTGLMAQHF
DNA: TGTGCCAGCAGCTTGGAATGGACAGGGCTTATGGCCCAGCATTTT

D: -
J: TRBJ1-1
size: -
V: TRBV28
CDR3: CASTRTVNTEAFF
DNA: TGTGCCAGCACCCGGACAGTGAACACTGAAGCTTTCTTT

D: -
J: TRBJ2-3
size: -
V: TRBV6-5
CDR3: CASTRRPGADTQYF
DNA: TGTGCCAGCACAAGAAGGCCAGGGGCGGATACGCAGTATTTT